This TCR beta chain emerged from a study of T-cell memory formation after mild COVID-19. Concerning this clonotype: Its matching antigen is unknown.

TCRalpha and TCRbeta libraries used 5'RACE with constant-segment primers and UMIs. MiXCR, applied by TCRdb to the 5' RACE reads, yields one record per CDR3 protein. Here the sample spans fewer than 300,000 distinct CDR3 sequences, under 20% being singletons. With V trimmed by 6 bases and J by 2 bases, 4 bases remained unmatched. There are 14 residues in the CDR3. Germline V gene lookup returns CDR1 SNHLY and CDR2 FYNNEI. Overall study results and limits: While clones contracting from day 15 to 85 were balanced between CD4 and CD8, later expanders leaned CD4+. CD8+ contracting clones occupied EMRA, while CD4+ ones occupied mainly CM and EM. The pre-infection memory compartment contained some responding clones, suggesting cross-reactive memory joined.

Sample: PBMCs or a T cell subset sorted from them (not recorded which). This TCR was recovered from a man younger than 35 who had mild COVID-19 (a few samples of this study predate the infection). Cell type and time point are not known. The chain links TRBV2 to TRBJ2-3; TRBD2 matches at 8 bases. This CDR3 is CASRRLANTDTQYF. CDR3 DNA sequence: TGTGCCAGCAGGAGACTAGCGAACACAGATACGCAGTATTTT.